Below are 5 T cell receptor beta chains sequenced from a single sample in a study of tumor-infiltrating lymphocytes in primary liver carcinoma. A constant-region primer primed TCR beta cDNA synthesis from about 530 ng of total RNA. Slightly modified ARM-PCR with three nested multiplex PCR rounds yielded TCR beta libraries. A C-beta reverse primer was combined with TRBV1-TRBV30 forward primers in the first two PCR rounds, and each round had about 10 cycles. TCRdb re-analysed the multiplex PCR reads in MiXCR, keeping a single row per CDR3 protein. The table lists about 44,000 distinct CDR3 sequences, over 65% of them singletons. The study co-extracted DNA and RNA from around 20-30 mg of unsorted bulk tissue. The sequencing input was liver tumor tissue from sampling region 3. Documented subset: tumor region T3, left-lateral pole. The receptors come from a man aged 35 to 55 with primary liver carcinoma and hepatitis B virus infection.

V usage is TRBV27 and J usage is TRBJ2-5, with unresolved D. The V gene's germline CDR1 is MNHEY and CDR2 SMNVEV (reference sequence). This CDR3 region has 15 residues. Deletions cut 4 bases from V and 2 bases from J, with 14 bases between. DNA for the CDR3: TGTGCCAGCAGTTGGGCCTCCGGCGAACAAGAGACCCAGTACTTC. Translation: CASSWASGEQETQYF.

The CDR3 spells CSVDLGRQGSRYEQYF. CDR3 DNA: TGCAGCGTAGATCTGGGCCGACAGGGATCGAGATACGAGCAGTACTTC. The chain couples TRBV29-1 to TRBJ2-7; 7 nucleotides line up with TRBD1. Trimming removed 6 bases from V and 4 bases from J; junction bases left unmatched: 18. The CDR3 has 16 amino acids. Germline CDR1 SQVTM, CDR2 ANQGSEA.

For this clonotype: An end of the junction differs from the germline gene, which may be a read error. V usage is TRBV6-1 and J usage is TRBJ2-3; D may be TRBD1 (8 bases). Germline-derived CDR1 and CDR2 are MNHNS and SASEGT. CDR3 length: 22 residues. DNA for the CDR3: TGTGCCAGCAGCCTGGACAGGGTCCGTTGGGGTTCGGCGGGAGCTCGGGCAGATACGCGGTATTTT. Translated: CASSLDRVRWGSAGARADTRYF.

Comment on this clonotype: A much more abundant neighbour one base away suggests this may be a read error. This chain joins TRBV7-9 and TRBJ2-5; perhaps TRBD1 as D (6 bases). The CDR3 sequence is 14 residues long. Per germline, CDR1 SEHNR and CDR2 FQNEAQ (reference sequence). CDR3 protein: CASSFNRDQEIQYF. The CDR3 region has the DNA TGTGCCAGCAGCTTCAACAGGGACCAAGAGATCCAGTACTTC.

As concerns this clonotype: Here the CDR3 omits its conserved ending phenylalanine or tryptophan, so a read error is the likely source. CDR3 sequence reads: CSVAQGGGLANEQFL. The DNA of the CDR3 is TGCAGCGTTGCTCAGGGGGGGGGACTTGCCAATGAGCAGTTCTTA. V and J are TRBV29-1 and TRBJ2-1; either TRBD1 or TRBD2 may supply D (7 bases each). The V gene lost 4 bases and the J gene lost 6 bases, with 19 bases spanning the gap. Germline V gene data show CDR1 as SQVTM and CDR2 as ANQGSEA. This CDR3 spans 15 amino acids.